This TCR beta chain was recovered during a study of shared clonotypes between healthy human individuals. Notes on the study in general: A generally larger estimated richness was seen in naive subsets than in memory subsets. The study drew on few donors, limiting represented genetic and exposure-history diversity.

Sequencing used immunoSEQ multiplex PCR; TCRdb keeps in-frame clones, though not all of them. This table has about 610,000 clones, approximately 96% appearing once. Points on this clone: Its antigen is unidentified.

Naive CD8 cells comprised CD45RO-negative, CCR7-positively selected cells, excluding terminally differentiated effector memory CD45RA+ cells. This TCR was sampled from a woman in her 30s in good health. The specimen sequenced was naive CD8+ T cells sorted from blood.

In DNA form, the CDR3 reads TGTGCCAGCAGCTTGGGGTGGGGGGACAATCAGCCCCAGCATTTT. It encodes CASSLGWGDNQPQHF. V gene TRBV7-9 combines with J gene TRBJ1-5; D may be TRBD1 (5 bases). Germline V gene sequence: CDR1 SEHNR, CDR2 FQNEAQ (reference sequence). CDR3 length: 15 amino acids. V lost 3 bases, J lost 3 bases, and 12 bases lay in between.